This T cell receptor beta chain was documented in a study of post-analysis software for immune sequencing data. The CDR3 covers 13 residues. Trimming shortened V by 8 bases and J by 0 bases, and 11 bases separated the two germline ends. Unique molecular identifiers featured in each of the TCR beta cDNA libraries. TCRdb reanalysed the PCR reads using MiXCR and keeps one entry per CDR3 protein. The sample has more than 500,000 distinct CDR3 sequences; 30% to 40% are singletons. Study results and caveats: Roughly five TRBV segments were significantly more frequent in patients than in controls. TRBV5-6, TRBV5-1 and TRBV20-1 were among these segments. Batch-mates among the samples co-clustered strongly by F measure.

Of note for this clonotype: The target antigen is unknown.

This TCR came from a girl younger than 18 with multiple sclerosis. The J gene is TRBJ2-7, the V gene TRBV12-3 or TRBV12-4, with D maybe TRBD1 (6 bases). Source material: blood. The DNA of the CDR3 is TGTGCCAGCCGACAGGAGAACTCCTACGAGCAGTACTTC. This sequence encodes CASRQENSYEQYF.